This T cell receptor (beta chain) was documented in a study of T cell changes during pregnancy in multiple sclerosis. The assay was immunoSEQ multiplex PCR, and TCRdb's table has in-frame clones only and misses some. This sample has about 36,000 clones, with roughly 93% found just once. The CDR3 sequence is 13 residues long. Trimming removed 0 bases from V and 14 bases from J, with 14 bases in between. Germline values: CDR1 SNHLY, CDR2 FYNNEI. The receptor comes from a female donor with multiple sclerosis, enrolled in a pregnancy study. The sample here was CD4+ T cells from peripheral blood mononuclear cells, taken in the first trimester of pregnancy. The chain uses TRBV2 and TRBJ2-1; a weak D match, TRBD2 (5 bases). CDR3 coding DNA: TGTGCCAGCAGTGAAGCTGGCAGCGGAAAGAAGTTCTTC. It yields the protein CASSEAGSGKKFF.